Each of the 22 T cell receptor beta chains below was sequenced from the same sample in a study of T cell responses to AZD1222 COVID-19 vaccine. Data came from immunoSEQ multiplex PCR; TCRdb stores just in-frame clones and leaves some out. The sample holds around 170,000 clones; approximately 90% are singletons and the top ten take 0.99%. The sample was peripheral blood, taken on day 0 of AZD1222 vaccination. These receptors were collected from an adult in good health.

The chain combines TRBV19 with TRBJ2-7; D not resolved. Germline-derived CDR1 and CDR2 are LNHDA and SQIVND (reference sequence). This CDR3 has 12 amino acids. Trimming stripped 3 bases from V and 5 bases from J, with 8 bases between. The CDR3: CASSMAGNEQYF. The CDR3 DNA sequence: TGTGCCAGTAGTATGGCCGGCAACGAGCAGTACTTC.

This clone was picked up one time. The chain is built from TRBV7-3 and TRBJ1-4; tentatively, D is TRBD1 (5 bases). Germline-derived CDR1 and CDR2 are SGHTA and FQGTGA. Trimming cost V 3 bases and J 8 bases, with 10 bases left between them. The CDR3 is 13 residues long. This chain's CDR3 is CASSLGVGEKLFF. DNA for the CDR3: TGTGCCAGCAGCTTGGGGGTCGGGGAAAAACTGTTTTTT.

The genes are TRBV5-4 and TRBJ2-1; no definite D call. V lost 3 bases, J lost 5 bases, and 15 bases lay in between. The CDR3 extends over 15 amino acids. Germline CDR1 reads SGHNT; CDR2 reads YYREEE (reference sequence). CDR3 nucleotide sequence: TGTGCCAGCAGCTCTTCAGCTACTGGGGACAATGAGCAGTTCTTC. It translates to CASSSSATGDNEQFF.

The rearrangement links TRBV2 to TRBJ2-2; 8 bases are a match to TRBD2. Trimming at V came to 3 bases and at J to 4 bases, leaving 1 base not matched to a gene. CDR3 size: 14 residues. In germline, CDR1 is SNHLY, CDR2 FYNNEI. The CDR3 nucleotides are TGTGCCAGCAGTGAGGGACTAGGCACCGGGGAGCTGTTTTTT. Its protein product is CASSEGLGTGELFF.

J is TRBJ2-7 and V is TRBV4-2; possibly TRBD1 for D (5 bases). CDR3 length equals 15 residues. V was shortened by 1 base and J by 0 bases, with 10 bases between the two germline ends. Germline CDR1 is LGHNA and CDR2 is YNFKEQ. The CDR3, as DNA: TGTGCCAGCAGCCAAGGAGCAGGGATCTCCTACGAGCAGTACTTC. Protein product: CASSQGAGISYEQYF.

The chain combines TRBV11-2 with TRBJ2-1; D not certain. Trimming took 5 bases from V and 8 from J, leaving 19 bases between them. Looked up from germline, CDR1 is SGHAT and CDR2 is FQNNGV. This CDR3 comprises 15 residues. The CDR3 is CASSPMLLDWDEQFF. The CDR3 DNA follows: TGTGCCAGCAGCCCGATGTTATTGGATTGGGATGAGCAGTTCTTC.

The J gene is TRBJ2-3, the V gene TRBV29-1; D is unclear. With 4 bases removed from V and 6 bases from J, the gap between germline ends came to 11 bases. The CDR3 contains 12 residues. The germline gives CDR1 SQVTM, CDR2 ANQGSEA. This chain's CDR3 is CSVVGDTDTQYF. In DNA form, the CDR3 reads TGCAGCGTTGTTGGTGACACGGATACGCAGTATTTT.

This rearrangement joins TRBV4-2 to TRBJ2-7, with TRBD2 as a possible D gene (5 bases). The CDR3 spans 14 residues. Trimming pared 0 bases from V and 3 bases from J, leaving 9 bases between. Per the germline V gene, CDR1 is LGHNA and CDR2 is YNFKEQ. The CDR3 region has the DNA TGTGCCAGCAGCCAAGACCCGGGGTGCTACGAGCAGTACTTC. The encoded protein is CASSQDPGCYEQYF.

The chain recombines TRBV4-1 with TRBJ1-6; D is undetermined. The CDR3 is 12 residues long. In germline, CDR1 is MGHRA, CDR2 YSYEKL. V lost 3 bases and J 8 bases, leaving 5 bases between the germline ends. CDR3 in amino acids: CASSQTDSPLHF. In nucleotides, the CDR3 is TGCGCCAGCAGCCAGACCGATTCACCCCTCCACTTT.

This clone was seen repeatedly, ten times or more. This rearrangement joins TRBV19 to TRBJ2-7, with D maybe TRBD1 (7 bases). Germline V gene lookup returns CDR1 LNHDA and CDR2 SQIVND (reference sequence). V was cut by 3 bases and J by 3 bases, with 15 bases left in between. The CDR3 covers 15 residues. The CDR3 protein is CASSMGSGGGYEQYF. In DNA form, the CDR3 reads TGTGCCAGTAGTATGGGATCAGGGGGAGGCTACGAGCAGTACTTC.

V gene TRBV13 combines with J gene TRBJ2-7; 7 bases fit TRBD1. V shed 5 bases and J 4 bases; nucleotides not matched to a gene: 5. The CDR3 contains 13 residues. The germline V gene encodes CDR1 PRHDT and CDR2 FYEKMQ (reference sequence). Here the CDR3 DNA reads TGTGCCAGCAGCCCAAGACAGGGATACGAGCAGTACTTC. Protein: CASSPRQGYEQYF. Drawing the rest from reference TRBV13 and TRBJ2-7, the complete variable domain is AAGVIQSPRHLIKEKRETATLKCYPIPRHDTVYWYQQGPGQDPQFLISFYEKMQSDKGSIPDRFSAQQFSDYHSELNMSSLELGDSALYFCASSPRQGYEQYFGPGTRLTVT.

This sequence joins TRBV28 and TRBJ2-1, with TRBD2 matching 8 bases. Germline assignment: CDR1 MDHEN and CDR2 SYDVKM. J gave up 4 bases and V 5 bases, and 10 bases lay outside the gene matches. The CDR3 is made up of 16 amino acids. The CDR3 here is CASSTPLAGRYNEQFF. The CDR3, as DNA: TGTGCCAGCAGTACCCCCCTAGCGGGCCGTTACAATGAGCAGTTCTTC. Filled out from reference TRBV28 and TRBJ2-1, the complete variable domain reads DVKVTQSSRYLVKRTGEKVFLECVQDMDHENMFWYRQDPGLGLRLIYFSYDVKMKEKGDIPEGYSVSREKKERFSLILESASTNQTSMYLCASSTPLAGRYNEQFFGPGTRLTVL.

The chain uses TRBV7-7 and TRBJ2-5; D gene unclear. Germline V gives CDR1 SSHAT, CDR2 FNYEAQ (reference sequence). Trimming stripped 2 bases from V and 4 bases from J, with 8 bases between. The CDR3 is 13 residues long. CDR3 sequence reads: CASSLNDGETQYF. CDR3 sequence (DNA): TGTGCCAGCAGCTTAAATGACGGAGAGACCCAGTACTTC.

This chain joins TRBV2 and TRBJ1-5; TRBD1 is a possible D gene (6 bases). V shed 8 bases and J shed 0 bases, with 11 bases lying between them. The germline V gene encodes CDR1 SNHLY and CDR2 FYNNEI. The CDR3 runs to 14 residues. CDR3 DNA: TGTGCCAGCGTGGGGGCGATTAGCAATCAGCCCCAGCATTTT. Translation gives CASVGAISNQPQHF.

The chain carries TRBV7-3 and TRBJ2-2, with 9 bases matching TRBD2. This CDR3 comprises 15 residues. In germline, CDR1 is SGHTA, CDR2 FQGTGA. J gave up 0 bases and V 5 bases, and 1 base lay outside the gene matches. The CDR3 sequence is CASSLAGSNTGELFF. In nucleotides, the CDR3 is TGTGCCAGCAGCCTAGCGGGGTCGAACACCGGGGAGCTGTTTTTT. The full variable domain, in which reference TRBV7-3 and TRBJ2-2 provide the parts outside the CDR3, is GAGVSQTPSNKVTEKGKYVELRCDPISGHTALYWYRQSLGQGPEFLIYFQGTGAADDSGLPNDRFFAVRPEGSVSTLKIQRTERGDSAVYLCASSLAGSNTGELFFGEGSRLTVL.

The chain uses TRBV19 and TRBJ2-1; 9 bases line up with TRBD2. CDR3 length: 15 residues. Looked up from germline, CDR1 is LNHDA and CDR2 is SQIVND (reference sequence). V was clipped by 3 bases and J by 4 bases; unmatched bases: 4. Here the CDR3 reads CASSILLAGYNEQFF. In DNA, the CDR3 is TGTGCCAGTAGTATCTTGCTAGCGGGGTACAATGAGCAGTTCTTC.

The V gene is TRBV6-2 or TRBV6-3, the J gene TRBJ1-1; 7 bases align to TRBD1. The CDR3 length is 15 residues. The V and J ends lost 0 bases and 1 base, in that order; junction bases with no gene match: 2. Looked up from germline, CDR1 is MNHEY and CDR2 is SVGEGT. This CDR3 is CASSYSTGKNTEAFF. The CDR3 DNA sequence: TGTGCCAGCAGTTACTCGACAGGGAAGAACACTGAAGCTTTCTTT.

J is TRBJ2-3 and V is TRBV6-5; 9 bases are a match to TRBD2. Germline V lookup: CDR1 MNHEY, CDR2 SVGAGI. The CDR3 has 15 amino acids. V lost 5 bases and J lost 7; bases outside the gene matches: 10. The CDR3 loop reads CASSRAGGQGNTQYF. CDR3 nucleotide sequence: TGTGCCAGCAGTAGAGCGGGGGGCCAAGGGAATACGCAGTATTTT.

This rearrangement joins TRBV6-1 to TRBJ2-7, with TRBD2 as a possible D gene (7 bases). V was clipped by 2 bases and J by 0 bases, with 17 bases between them. CDR3 size: 17 residues. Germline CDR1 is MNHNS and CDR2 is SASEGT. The CDR3 sequence is CASSELLKRDNSYEQYF. CDR3 nucleotides: TGTGCCAGCAGTGAACTTCTTAAGCGGGACAACTCCTACGAGCAGTACTTC.

CDR3 region: CASSPFSVANTEAFF. The CDR3 DNA is TGTGCCAGCTCACCGTTTTCTGTAGCGAACACTGAAGCTTTCTTT. This chain connects TRBV18 to TRBJ1-1; D call uncertain. Germline V gene data show CDR1 as KGHSH and CDR2 as LQKENI. V dropped 3 bases and J dropped 1 base, with 12 bases sitting between them. The CDR3 covers 15 residues. Using reference TRBV18 and TRBJ1-1 for the parts outside the CDR3, the full variable domain is NAGVMQNPRHLVRRRGQEARLRCSPMKGHSHVYWYRQLPEEGLKFMVYLQKENIIDESGMPKERFSAEFPKEGPSILRIQQVVRGDSAAYFCASSPFSVANTEAFFGQGTRLTVV.

Only a few counts were recorded for this clone. V is TRBV6-5 and J is TRBJ1-2, with no clear D. CDR1 and CDR2 from the germline V gene are MNHEY and SVGAGI. Trimming took off 6 bases at V and 6 bases at J, with 17 bases between the two ends. CDR3 length equals 14 residues. The CDR3 nucleotides are TGTGCCAGCAGCTCGGGAGGGCTAGGCGATGGCTACACCTTC. The encoded protein is CASSSGGLGDGYTF.

The chain carries TRBV10-3 and TRBJ1-1; D gene uncertain. The V gene's germline CDR1 is ENHRY and CDR2 SYGVKD. The CDR3 length is 14 residues. V was clipped by 4 bases and J by 0 bases, with 9 bases between them. The CDR3 spells CAISGATLNTEAFF. The CDR3 DNA is TGTGCCATCAGTGGGGCCACCCTGAACACTGAAGCTTTCTTT.